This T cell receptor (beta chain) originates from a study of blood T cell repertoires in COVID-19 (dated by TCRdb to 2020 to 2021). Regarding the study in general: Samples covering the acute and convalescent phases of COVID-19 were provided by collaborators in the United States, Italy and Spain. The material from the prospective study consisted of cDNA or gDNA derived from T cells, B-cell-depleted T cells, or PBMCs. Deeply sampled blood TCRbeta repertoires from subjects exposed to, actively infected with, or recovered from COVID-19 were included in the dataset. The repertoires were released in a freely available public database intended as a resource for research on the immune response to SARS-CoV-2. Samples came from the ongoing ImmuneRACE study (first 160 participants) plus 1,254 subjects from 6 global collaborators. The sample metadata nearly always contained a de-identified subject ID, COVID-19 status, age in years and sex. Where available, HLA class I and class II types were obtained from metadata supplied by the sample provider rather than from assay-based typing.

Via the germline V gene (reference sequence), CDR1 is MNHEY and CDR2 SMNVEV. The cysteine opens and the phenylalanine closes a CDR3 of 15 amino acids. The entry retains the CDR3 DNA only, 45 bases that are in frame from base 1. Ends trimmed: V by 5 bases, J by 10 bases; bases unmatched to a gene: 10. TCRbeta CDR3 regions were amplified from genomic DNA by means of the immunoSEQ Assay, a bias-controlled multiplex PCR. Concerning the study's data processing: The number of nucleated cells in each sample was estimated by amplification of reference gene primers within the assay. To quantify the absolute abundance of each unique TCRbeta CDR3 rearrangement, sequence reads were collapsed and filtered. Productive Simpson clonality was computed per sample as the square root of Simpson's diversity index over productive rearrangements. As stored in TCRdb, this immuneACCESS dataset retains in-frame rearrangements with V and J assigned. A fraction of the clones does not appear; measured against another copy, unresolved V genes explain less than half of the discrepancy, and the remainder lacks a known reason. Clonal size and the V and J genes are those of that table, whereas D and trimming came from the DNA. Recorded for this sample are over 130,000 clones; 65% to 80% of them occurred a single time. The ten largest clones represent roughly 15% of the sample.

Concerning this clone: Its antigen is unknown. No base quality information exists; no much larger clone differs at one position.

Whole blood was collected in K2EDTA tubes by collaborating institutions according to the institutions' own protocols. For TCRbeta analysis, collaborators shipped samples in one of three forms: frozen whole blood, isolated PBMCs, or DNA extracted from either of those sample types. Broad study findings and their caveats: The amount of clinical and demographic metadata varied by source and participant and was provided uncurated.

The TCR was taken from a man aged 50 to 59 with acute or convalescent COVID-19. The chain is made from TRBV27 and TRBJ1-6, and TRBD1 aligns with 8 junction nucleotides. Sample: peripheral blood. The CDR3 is CASSGIDRGNSPLHF. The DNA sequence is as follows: TGTGCCAGCAGTGGGATCGACAGGGGCAACTCACCCCTCCACTTT.